This T cell receptor (beta chain) came from a study of T cell changes during pregnancy in multiple sclerosis. This CDR3 region has 13 residues. Germline CDR1 and CDR2: SGHRS and YFSETQ. The V end lost 4 bases, the J end lost 6 bases, and 13 bases lay between the germline ends. Measured with immunoSEQ multiplex PCR; TCRdb has only the in-frame clones, and not every one. The sample includes more than 90,000 clones, 75% to 95% of them seen just once. The source material was peripheral blood, sampled in the second trimester of pregnancy. The J gene is TRBJ1-1, the V gene TRBV5-1, with D perhaps TRBD1 (5 bases). The TCR sequence derives from a female donor with multiple sclerosis, enrolled in a pregnancy study. CDR3 DNA: TGCGCCAGCAGCCTGGAGGGGTCCCCTGAAGCTTTCTTT. Protein product: CASSLEGSPEAFF.